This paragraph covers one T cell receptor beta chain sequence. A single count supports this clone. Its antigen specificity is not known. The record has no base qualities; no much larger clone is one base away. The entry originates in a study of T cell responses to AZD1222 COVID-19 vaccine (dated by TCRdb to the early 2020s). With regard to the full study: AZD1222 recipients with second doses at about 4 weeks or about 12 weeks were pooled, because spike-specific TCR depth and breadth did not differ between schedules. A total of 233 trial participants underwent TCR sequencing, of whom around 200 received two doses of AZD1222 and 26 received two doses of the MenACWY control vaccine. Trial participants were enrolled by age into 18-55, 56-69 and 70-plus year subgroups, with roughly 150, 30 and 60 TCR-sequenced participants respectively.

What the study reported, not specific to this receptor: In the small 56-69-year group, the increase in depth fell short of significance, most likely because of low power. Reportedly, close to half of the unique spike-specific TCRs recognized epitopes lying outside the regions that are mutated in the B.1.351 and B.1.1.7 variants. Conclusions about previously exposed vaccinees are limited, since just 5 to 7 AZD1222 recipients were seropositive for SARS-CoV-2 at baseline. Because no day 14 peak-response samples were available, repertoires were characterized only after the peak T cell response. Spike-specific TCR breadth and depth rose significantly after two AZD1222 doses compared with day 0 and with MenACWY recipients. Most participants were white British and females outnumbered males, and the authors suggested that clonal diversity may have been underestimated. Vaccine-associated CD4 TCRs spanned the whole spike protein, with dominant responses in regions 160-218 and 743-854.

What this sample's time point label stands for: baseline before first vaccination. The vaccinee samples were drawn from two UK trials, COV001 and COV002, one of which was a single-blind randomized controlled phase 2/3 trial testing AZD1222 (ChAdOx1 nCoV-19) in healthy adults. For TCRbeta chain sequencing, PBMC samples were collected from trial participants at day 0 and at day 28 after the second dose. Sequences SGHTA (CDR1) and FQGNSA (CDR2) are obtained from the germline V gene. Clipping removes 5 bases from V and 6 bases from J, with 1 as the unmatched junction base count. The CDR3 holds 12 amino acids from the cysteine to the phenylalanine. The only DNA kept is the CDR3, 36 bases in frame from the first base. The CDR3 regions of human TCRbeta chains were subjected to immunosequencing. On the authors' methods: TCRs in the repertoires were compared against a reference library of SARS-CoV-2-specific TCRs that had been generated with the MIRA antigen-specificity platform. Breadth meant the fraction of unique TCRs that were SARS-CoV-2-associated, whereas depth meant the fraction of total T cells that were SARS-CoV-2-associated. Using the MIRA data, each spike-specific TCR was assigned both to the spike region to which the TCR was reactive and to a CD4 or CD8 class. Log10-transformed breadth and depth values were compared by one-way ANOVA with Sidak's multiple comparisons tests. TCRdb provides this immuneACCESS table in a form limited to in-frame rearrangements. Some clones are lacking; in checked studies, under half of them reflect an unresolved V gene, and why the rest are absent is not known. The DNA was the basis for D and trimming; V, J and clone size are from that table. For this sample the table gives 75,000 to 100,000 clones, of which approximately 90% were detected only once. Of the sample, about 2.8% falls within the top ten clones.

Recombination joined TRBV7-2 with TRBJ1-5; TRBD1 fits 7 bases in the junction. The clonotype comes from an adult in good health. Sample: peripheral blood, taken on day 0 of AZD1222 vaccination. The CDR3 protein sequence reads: CASSPGGQPQHF. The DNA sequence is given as TGTGCCAGCAGCCCAGGGGGTCAGCCCCAGCATTTT.